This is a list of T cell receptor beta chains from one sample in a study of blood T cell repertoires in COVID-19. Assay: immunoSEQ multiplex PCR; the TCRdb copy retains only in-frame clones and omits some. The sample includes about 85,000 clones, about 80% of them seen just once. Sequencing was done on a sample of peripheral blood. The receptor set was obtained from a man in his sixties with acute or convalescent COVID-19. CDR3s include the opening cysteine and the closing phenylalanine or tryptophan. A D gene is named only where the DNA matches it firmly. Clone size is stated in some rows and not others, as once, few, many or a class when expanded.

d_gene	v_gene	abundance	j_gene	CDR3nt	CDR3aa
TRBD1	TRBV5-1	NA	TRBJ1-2	TGCGCCAGCAGCCACCTCGGACAGGACCCCACTGGCTACACCTTC	CASSHLGQDPTGYTF
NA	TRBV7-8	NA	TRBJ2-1	TGTGCCAGCAGCTTACTCCGGGACACATCCTACAATGAGCAGTTCTTC	CASSLLRDTSYNEQFF
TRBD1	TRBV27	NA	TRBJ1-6	TGTGCCAGCAGTGTCACGGGACAGCGAAATTCACCCCTCCACTTT	CASSVTGQRNSPLHF
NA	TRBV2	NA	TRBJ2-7	TGTGCCAGCCGAGACTACGAGCAGTACTTC	CASRDYEQYF
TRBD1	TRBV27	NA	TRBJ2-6	TGTGCCAGCAGTGCACAGGGGGCGGGTGGGGCCAACGTCCTGACTTTC	CASSAQGAGGANVLTF
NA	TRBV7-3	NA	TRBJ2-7	TGTGCCAGCAGCCCGGGGGGCAACGAGCAGTACTTC	CASSPGGNEQYF
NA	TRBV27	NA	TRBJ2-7	TGTGCCAGCAGTCAGGGCGGGGGCCGGGAGCAGTACTTC	CASSQGGGREQYF
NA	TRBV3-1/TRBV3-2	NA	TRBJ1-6	TGTGCCAGCAGCCAATTCTTGGGGGGTGCTAATTCACCCCTCCACTTT	CASSQFLGGANSPLHF
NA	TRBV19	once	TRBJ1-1	TGTGCCAGTAGTATGAGACGCACCCGTCTCCTCCGTTCTGAGGGCACTGAAGCTTTCTTT	CASSMRRTRLLRSEGTEAFF
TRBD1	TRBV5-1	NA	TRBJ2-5	TGCGCCAGCAGCTTGGAGACAGGGCGAGAGACCCAGTACTTC	CASSLETGRETQYF
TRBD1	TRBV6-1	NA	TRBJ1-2	TGTGCCAGCAGTCCCCGACAGGGATCAGTCTATGGCTACACCTTC	CASSPRQGSVYGYTF
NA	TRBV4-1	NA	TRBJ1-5	TGCGCCAGCAGCCAGACAATAGGGGAAAGTCAGCCCCAGCATTTT	CASSQTIGESQPQHF
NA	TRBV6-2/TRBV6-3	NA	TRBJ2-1	TGTGCCAGCAGTTACGCAGGCGATGAGCAGTTCTTC	CASSYAGDEQFF
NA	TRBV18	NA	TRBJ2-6	TGTGCCAGCTCACCTAGACAGTCAAGGGGCCCTGGGGCCAACGTCCTGACTTTC	CASSPRQSRGPGANVLTF
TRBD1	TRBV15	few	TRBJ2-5	TGTGCCACCGAATCCGGGACAGGGAAAGAGACCCAGTACTTC	CATESGTGKETQYF
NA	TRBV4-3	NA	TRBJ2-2	TGCGCCAGCAGCCAAGACGCGGACAGCCCTACGAACACCGGGGAGCTGTTTTTT	CASSQDADSPTNTGELFF
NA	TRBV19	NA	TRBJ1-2	TGTGCCAGTACTTTACAGGGAATCACGGGAGGCTACACCTTC	CASTLQGITGGYTF
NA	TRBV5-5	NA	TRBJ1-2	TGTGCCAGCAGCATTTCGAGCACAGAATGGTATGGCTACACCTTC	CASSISSTEWYGYTF
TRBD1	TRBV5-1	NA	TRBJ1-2	TGCGCCAGCACCCCCCGGACAGGATACAACTATGGCTACACCTTC	CASTPRTGYNYGYTF
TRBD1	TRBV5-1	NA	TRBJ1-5	TGCGCCAGCAGCCCGTGGACAGGGGGACGTCCCCAGCATTTT	CASSPWTGGRPQHF
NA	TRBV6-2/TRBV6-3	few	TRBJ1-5	TGTGCCAGCAGTTACCCGGGTTATAGCAATCAGCCCCAGCATTTT	CASSYPGYSNQPQHF
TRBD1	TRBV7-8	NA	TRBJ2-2	TGTGCCAGCAGCACCCCTTCTTACAGGGGGATGGGCACCGGGGAGCTGTTTTTT	CASSTPSYRGMGTGELFF
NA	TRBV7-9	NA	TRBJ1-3	TGTGCCAGCAGCCCAACCGCGGGGGCTGGAAACACCATATATTTT	CASSPTAGAGNTIYF
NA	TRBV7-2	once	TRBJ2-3	TGTGCCAGCAGCCCGGCGGGCAGAGTCACAGATACGCAGTATTTT	CASSPAGRVTDTQYF
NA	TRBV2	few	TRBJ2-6	TGTGCCAGCAGGACAGAGGACTCTGGGGCCAACGTCCTGACTTTC	CASRTEDSGANVLTF
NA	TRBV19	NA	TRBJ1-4	TGTGCCAGTAGTATAGACTATATCACAGGAGCCCCAAATGAAAAACTGTTTTTT	CASSIDYITGAPNEKLFF
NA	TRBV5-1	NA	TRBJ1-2	TGCGCCAGCAGCGCAAATGCAGGATATGGCTACACCTTC	CASSANAGYGYTF
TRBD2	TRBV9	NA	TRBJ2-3	TGTGCCAGCAGCGTAGTCCCAGCGGGGGGGCGCGCAGATACGCAGTATTTT	CASSVVPAGGRADTQYF
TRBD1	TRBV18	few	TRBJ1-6	TGTGCCAGCTCACCAGAGGCAGGGGGCCGAAATTCACCCCTCCACTTT	CASSPEAGGRNSPLHF
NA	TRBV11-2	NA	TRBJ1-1	TGTGCCAGCAGCTTAGAGGGGGGGGTTAGCACTGAAGCTTTCTTT	CASSLEGGVSTEAFF
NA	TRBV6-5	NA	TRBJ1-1	TGTGCCAGCAGTTCCCGGGGGGGCCGAGGTGGCACTGAAGCTTTCTTT	CASSSRGGRGGTEAFF
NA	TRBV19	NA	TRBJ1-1	TGTGCCAGTACCTTAACAGGGCTGAACACTGAAGCTTTCTTT	CASTLTGLNTEAFF
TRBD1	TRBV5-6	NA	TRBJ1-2	TGTGCCAGCAGCTTTTTAGGGACAGCAGAAAACTATGGCTACACCTTC	CASSFLGTAENYGYTF
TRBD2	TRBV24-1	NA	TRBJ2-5	TGTGCCACCAGTGACCCCGGGACTATAGAGACCCAGTACTTC	CATSDPGTIETQYF
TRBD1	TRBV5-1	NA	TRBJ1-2	TGCGCCAGCAGCTTCCCCCGGGACAGGGACGACTATGGCTACACCTTC	CASSFPRDRDDYGYTF
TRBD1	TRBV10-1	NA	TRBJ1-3	TGCGCCAGCAGTGAGTCGAGGGGGCGCGAAGGAAACACCATATATTTT	CASSESRGREGNTIYF
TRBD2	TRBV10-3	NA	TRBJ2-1	TGTGCCATCAGTGCACTAGCGGGGGTGGAGAATGAGCAGTTCTTC	CAISALAGVENEQFF
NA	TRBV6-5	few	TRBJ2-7	TGTGCCAGCAAGCCAGGGCACTCCTACGAGCAGTACTTC	CASKPGHSYEQYF
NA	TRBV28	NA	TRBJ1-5	TGTGCCAGCAGTACCAACCACCGATTAGATAATCAGCCCCAGCATTTT	CASSTNHRLDNQPQHF
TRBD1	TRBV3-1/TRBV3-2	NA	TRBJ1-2	TGTGCCAGCAGTCGGGACAGGGGAATAGATGGCTACACCTTC	CASSRDRGIDGYTF
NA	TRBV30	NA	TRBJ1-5	TGTGCCTGGAGTCAACTCAATCAGCCCCAGCATTTT	CAWSQLNQPQHF